The present entry profiles one T cell receptor beta chain with its context. The protocol was immunoSEQ multiplex PCR, while the TCRdb copy is restricted to in-frame clones and leaves out a portion. The repertoire includes about 70,000 clones, 80% to 95% of them detected once, and approximately 5.3% sits in the top ten. The CDR3 spans 12 residues. With V trimmed by 5 bases and J by 8 bases, 5 bases remained unmatched. Germline V gives CDR1 LNHNV, CDR2 YYDKDF (reference sequence). This entry is derived from a study of cytomegalovirus exposure and HLA in healthy donors. The sequence was collected from a young man in good health and CMV-seropositive. The chain is built from TRBV15 and TRBJ1-2; 7 bases line up with TRBD1. Sequencing was carried out using PBMCs. The CDR3 protein is CATSHGQDGYTF. The CDR3 coding sequence is TGTGCCACCAGCCACGGACAGGACGGCTACACCTTC.